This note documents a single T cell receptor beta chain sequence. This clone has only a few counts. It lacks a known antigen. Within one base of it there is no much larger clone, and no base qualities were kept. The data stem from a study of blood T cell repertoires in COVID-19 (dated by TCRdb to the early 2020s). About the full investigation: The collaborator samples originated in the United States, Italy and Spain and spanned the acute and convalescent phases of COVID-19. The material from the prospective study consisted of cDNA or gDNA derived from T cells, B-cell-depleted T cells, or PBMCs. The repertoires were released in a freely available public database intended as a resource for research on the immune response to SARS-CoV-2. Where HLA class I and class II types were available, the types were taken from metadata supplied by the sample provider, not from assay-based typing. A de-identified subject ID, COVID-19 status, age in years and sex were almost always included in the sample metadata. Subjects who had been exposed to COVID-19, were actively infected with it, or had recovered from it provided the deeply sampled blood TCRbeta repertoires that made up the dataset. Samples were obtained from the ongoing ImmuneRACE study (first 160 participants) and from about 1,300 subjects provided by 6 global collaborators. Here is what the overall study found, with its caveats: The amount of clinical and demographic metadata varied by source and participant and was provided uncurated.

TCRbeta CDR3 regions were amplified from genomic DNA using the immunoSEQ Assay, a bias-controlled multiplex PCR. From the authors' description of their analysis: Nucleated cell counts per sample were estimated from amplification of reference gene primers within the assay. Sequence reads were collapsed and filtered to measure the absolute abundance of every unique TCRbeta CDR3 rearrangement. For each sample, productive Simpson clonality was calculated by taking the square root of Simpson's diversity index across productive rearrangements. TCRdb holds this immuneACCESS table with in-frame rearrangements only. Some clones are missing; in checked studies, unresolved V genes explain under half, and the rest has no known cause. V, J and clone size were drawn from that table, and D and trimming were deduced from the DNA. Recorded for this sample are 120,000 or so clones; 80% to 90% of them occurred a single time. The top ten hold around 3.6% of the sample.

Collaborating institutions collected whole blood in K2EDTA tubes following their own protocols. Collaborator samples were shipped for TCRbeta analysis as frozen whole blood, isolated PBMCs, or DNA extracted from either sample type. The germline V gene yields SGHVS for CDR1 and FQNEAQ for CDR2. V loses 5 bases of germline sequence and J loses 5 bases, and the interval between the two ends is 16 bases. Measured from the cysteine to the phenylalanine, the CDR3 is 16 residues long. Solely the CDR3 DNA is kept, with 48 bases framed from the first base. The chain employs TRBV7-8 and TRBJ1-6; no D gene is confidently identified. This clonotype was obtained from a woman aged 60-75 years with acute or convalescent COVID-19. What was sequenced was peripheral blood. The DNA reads TGTGCCAGCAGCGCCTGGGAGGGATCTAATAATTCACCCCTCCACTTT. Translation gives CASSAWEGSNNSPLHF.